The clone carrying this T cell receptor (beta chain) appeared once. Its antigen is unknown. This sample was included in a study of cytomegalovirus exposure and HLA in healthy donors. Findings of the study overall: Most TCR sequences showed up rarely, but some public TCRs showed up in many donors. Per published reports, the classifier diagnosed cytomegalovirus status with high specificity and sensitivity.

The study ran its PCR with 60 Vbeta and 13 Jbeta primers. TCRdb's table, derived via immunoSEQ multiplex PCR, lists solely in-frame clones and lacks some. The table shows under 300,000 clones, with almost 85% occurring only once. The receptor was isolated from a woman aged 40-49 years in good health and CMV-seropositive. Sequenced sample: PBMCs.

CDR3 sequence (DNA): TGTGCCAGCAGCATACAGGGGGCAGGAAACACCATATATTTT. Translation gives CASSIQGAGNTIYF. This chain uses TRBV11-3 with TRBJ1-3, with 9 bases fitting TRBD1. V lost 5 bases and J lost 4; bases outside the gene matches: 3. Germline loops: CDR1 SGHNT, CDR2 YENEEA. The CDR3 runs 14 residues.